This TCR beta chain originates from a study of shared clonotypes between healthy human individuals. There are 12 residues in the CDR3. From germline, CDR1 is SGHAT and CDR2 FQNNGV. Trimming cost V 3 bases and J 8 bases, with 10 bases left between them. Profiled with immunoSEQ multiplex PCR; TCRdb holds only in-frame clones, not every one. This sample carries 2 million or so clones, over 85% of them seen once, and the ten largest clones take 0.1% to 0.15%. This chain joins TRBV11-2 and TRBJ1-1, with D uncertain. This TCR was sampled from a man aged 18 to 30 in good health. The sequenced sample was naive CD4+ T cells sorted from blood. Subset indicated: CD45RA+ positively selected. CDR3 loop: CASSFGPPEAFF. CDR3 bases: TGTGCCAGCAGCTTCGGCCCGCCCGAAGCTTTCTTT.